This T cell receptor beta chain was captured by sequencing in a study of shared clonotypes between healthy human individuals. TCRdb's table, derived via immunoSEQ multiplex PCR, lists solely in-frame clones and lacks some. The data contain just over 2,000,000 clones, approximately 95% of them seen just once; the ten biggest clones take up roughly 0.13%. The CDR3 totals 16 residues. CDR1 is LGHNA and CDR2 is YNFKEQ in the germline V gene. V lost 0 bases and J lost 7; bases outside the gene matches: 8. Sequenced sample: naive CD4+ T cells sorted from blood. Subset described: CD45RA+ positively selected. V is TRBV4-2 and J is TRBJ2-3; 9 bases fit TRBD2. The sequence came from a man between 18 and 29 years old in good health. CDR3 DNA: TGTGCCAGCAGCCAAGAAGGCGGGGGGGCTATGTATACGCAGTATTTT. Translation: CASSQEGGGAMYTQYF.